One and the same sample provided the 30 T cell receptor beta chains below, sequenced in a study of cytomegalovirus exposure and HLA in healthy donors. The PCR was carried out with 60 Vbeta primers and 13 Jbeta primers. Assay used: immunoSEQ multiplex PCR; TCRdb lists only in-frame clones, some missing. Among 150,000 to 200,000 clones, approximately 79% were seen once, and the ten largest hold about 4.5%. Input material: PBMCs. These receptors originate from a man aged 35 to 55 in good health and CMV-seronegative.

The gene calls are TRBV27 and TRBJ1-4; 7 positions match TRBD1. This CDR3 contains 15 residues. V dropped 3 bases and J dropped 2; count of bases not matched to a gene: 3. The V gene's germline CDR1 is MNHEY and CDR2 SMNVEV (reference sequence). The CDR3 coding sequence is TGTGCCAGCAGTTTGAGGGGGCTGACTAATGAAAAACTGTTTTTT. Amino acids: CASSLRGLTNEKLFF.

The chain employs TRBV10-2 and TRBJ2-7; D perhaps matches TRBD2 (5 bases). From germline, CDR1 is WSHSY and CDR2 SAAADI. V dropped 4 bases and J dropped 1 base, with 8 bases sitting between them. This CDR3 region has 13 residues. The CDR3 loop reads CASSAGGSYEQYF. DNA of the CDR3: TGCGCCAGCAGTGCCGGAGGATCCTACGAGCAGTACTTC.

In this sample, this clone turned up once. The chain links TRBV6-4 to TRBJ2-1; 8 bases are a match to TRBD2. This CDR3 has 15 residues. Germline assignment: CDR1 MRHNA and CDR2 SNTAGT. Trimming cost V 2 bases and J 5 bases; bases outside gene matches: 5. CDR3 sequence reads: CASSDGLAGHNEQFF. The CDR3 region has the DNA TGTGCCAGCAGTGACGGGCTAGCGGGTCACAATGAGCAGTTCTTC.

The chain employs TRBV30 and TRBJ1-2, with D unresolved. The CDR3 contains 13 residues. In germline, CDR1 is GTSNPN, CDR2 SVGIG (reference sequence). Trimming pared 0 bases from V and 5 bases from J, leaving 10 bases between. The CDR3 nucleotides read TGTGCCTGGAGTGTCGAGTCGGGGTATGGCTACACCTTC. Encoded protein: CAWSVESGYGYTF.

As to this clone: Its ends do not fully match the called genes, so a read error is possible. V and J are TRBV5-1 and TRBJ2-7; D unclear. CDR3 size: 14 residues. CDR1 SGHRS and CDR2 YFSETQ come from the germline V gene. The CDR3 loop reads CASSLGPATYERYF. Written as DNA, the CDR3 is TGCGCCAGCAGCTTGGGACCTGCCACCTACGAGCGGTACTTC.

CDR3 in amino acids: CASSLESFVADTQYF. CDR3 DNA sequence: TGTGCCAGCAGCTTAGAGAGCTTCGTGGCAGATACGCAGTATTTT. V is TRBV11-2 and J is TRBJ2-3; D uncertain. Trimming shortened V by 0 bases and J by 4 bases, and 11 bases separated the two germline ends. Germline V gene lookup returns CDR1 SGHAT and CDR2 FQNNGV. The CDR3 covers 15 residues. The complete variable domain, with remaining parts taken from reference TRBV11-2 and TRBJ2-3, reads EAGVAQSPRYKIIEKRQSVAFWCNPISGHATLYWYQQILGQGPKLLIQFQNNGVVDDSQLPKDRFSAERLKGVDSTLKIQPAKLEDSAVYLCASSLESFVADTQYFGPGTRLTVL.

This clone occurred a few times. The rearrangement uses TRBV11-2 and TRBJ1-5, with D uncertain. The ends were cut back, 0 bases at V and 4 bases at J, with 4 bases in the middle. Per germline, CDR1 SGHAT and CDR2 FQNNGV. CDR3 length: 13 amino acids. CDR3 sequence (DNA): TGTGCCAGCAGCTTAGATATTAATCAGCCCCAGCATTTT. The encoded protein is CASSLDINQPQHF.

This clone has only a few counts. The rearrangement links TRBV4-1 to TRBJ2-7, with 8 bases matching TRBD2. This CDR3 contains 14 residues. Germline V gene lookup returns CDR1 MGHRA and CDR2 YSYEKL. V dropped 2 bases and J dropped 5; count of bases not matched to a gene: 5. The CDR3 here is CASSQPGGPDEQYF. DNA for the CDR3: TGCGCCAGCAGCCAACCGGGGGGGCCCGACGAGCAGTACTTC.

The rearrangement uses TRBV19 and TRBJ1-2; a weak D match, TRBD1 (5 bases). This CDR3 has 12 amino acids. In germline, CDR1 is LNHDA, CDR2 SQIVND (reference sequence). Trimming shortened V by 4 bases and J by 8 bases, and 11 bases separated the two germline ends. The CDR3 DNA reads TGTGCCAGTAGTACAGACAGAGGAGGCTACACCTTC. Protein: CASSTDRGGYTF.

This clone was observed once. V usage is TRBV15 and J usage is TRBJ1-2; TRBD1 might be the D (5 bases). Trimming removed 4 bases at V and 8 bases at J, with 17 bases between. The germline V gene encodes CDR1 LNHNV and CDR2 YYDKDF (reference sequence). The CDR3 extends over 14 amino acids. CDR3 DNA: TGTGCCACCAGCATCCCGGGCGGGGGTGGAGGCTACACCTTC. Its protein is CATSIPGGGGGYTF. Complete variable domain (other parts from reference TRBV15 and TRBJ1-2): DAMVIQNPRYQVTQFGKPVTLSCSQTLNHNVMYWYQQKSSQAPKLLFHYYDKDFNNEADTPDNFQSRRPNTSFCFLDIRSPGLGDTAMYLCATSIPGGGGGYTFGSGTRLTVV.

CDR3: CASSQGSGVNTGELFF. The CDR3, as DNA: TGTGCCAGCAGCCAAGGCTCAGGGGTGAACACCGGGGAGCTGTTTTTT. The chain uses TRBV14 and TRBJ2-2; D is perhaps TRBD1 (6 bases). Trimming cost V 1 base and J 1 base, with 10 bases left between them. The germline V gene has CDR1 SGHDN and CDR2 FVKESK. The CDR3 covers 16 residues.

The chain couples TRBV6-6 to TRBJ2-7; D possibly corresponds to TRBD2 (7 bases). The CDR3 consists of 14 residues. Germline values: CDR1 MNHNY, CDR2 SVGAGI (reference sequence). Trimming shortened V by 11 bases and J by 1 base, and 18 bases separated the two germline ends. The CDR3 loop reads CACRGARNSYEQYF. The CDR3 DNA follows: TGTGCCTGTCGGGGGGCGCGGAATTCCTACGAGCAGTACTTC.

This chain uses TRBV6-5 with TRBJ1-3, with 7 positions matching TRBD1. The junction had 10 bases not matched to a gene; V was cut back by 5 bases and J by 6 bases. This CDR3 region has 15 residues. Germline V gene lookup returns CDR1 MNHEY and CDR2 SVGAGI. The chain's CDR3 is CASSKLRDRLNTIYF. DNA of the CDR3: TGTGCCAGCAGTAAGCTCCGGGACAGACTAAACACCATATATTTT.

The rearrangement uses TRBV5-6 and TRBJ2-2; 8 positions match TRBD1. Germline V lookup: CDR1 SGHDT, CDR2 YYEEEE. The ends lost 2 bases at V and 3 bases at J; junction bases unmatched: 3. The CDR3 spans 15 residues. The CDR3 DNA reads as TGTGCCAGCAGCTTTGGGACAGGCTACACCGGGGAGCTGTTTTTT. Translating it yields CASSFGTGYTGELFF. Drawing the rest from reference TRBV5-6 and TRBJ2-2, the complete variable domain is DAGVTQSPTHLIKTRGQQVTLRCSPKSGHDTVSWYQQALGQGPQFIFQYYEEEERQRGNFPDRFSGHQFPNYSSELNVNALLLGDSALYLCASSFGTGYTGELFFGEGSRLTVL.

A word on this clone: Other DNA sequences in the sample encode the same CDR3. The chain recombines TRBV19 with TRBJ1-5, with D hard to call. CDR3 length: 13 residues. V was clipped by 6 bases and J by 2 bases, with 8 bases between them. Germline CDR1 is LNHDA and CDR2 is SQIVND (reference sequence). In DNA, the CDR3 is TGTGCCAGTAGCATCGGGGGCAATCAGCCCCAGCATTTT. It is translated as CASSIGGNQPQHF. The full variable domain, completed using reference TRBV19 and TRBJ1-5, is DGGITQSPKYLFRKEGQNVTLSCEQNLNHDAMYWYRQDPGQGLRLIYYSQIVNDFQKGDIAEGYSVSREKKESFPLTVTSAQKNPTAFYLCASSIGGNQPQHFGDGTRLSIL.

V is TRBV6-1 and J is TRBJ1-6; no clear D gene. Between the trimmed V and J ends, which lost 10 bases and 6 bases, there was a span of 16 bases. The CDR3 is 14 residues long. The germline V gene encodes CDR1 MNHNS and CDR2 SASEGT. CDR3 in DNA: TGTGCCATTAAGGTGGAGTTATTTAATTCACCCCTCCACTTT. It yields the protein CAIKVELFNSPLHF.

The rearrangement uses TRBV29-1 and TRBJ2-1; D gene ambiguous. The germline CDR1 and CDR2 sequences are SQVTM and ANQGSEA. This CDR3 is 13 amino acids long. V lost 1 base, J lost 9 bases, and 13 bases lay in between. CDR3 region: CSVEGLVAVEQFF. The CDR3 bases are TGCAGCGTTGAAGGGCTAGTCGCGGTTGAGCAGTTCTTC.

This clone occurred a few times. This chain links TRBV7-9 with TRBJ1-3, with TRBD1 as a possible D gene (5 bases). Germline V lookup: CDR1 SEHNR, CDR2 FQNEAQ (reference sequence). The CDR3 sequence is 13 residues long. V lost 1 base and J 4 bases, leaving 5 bases between the germline ends. The CDR3 sequence: CASSLGGGNTIYF. CDR3 DNA sequence: TGTGCCAGCAGCTTAGGGGGCGGAAACACCATATATTTT.

The CDR3 coding sequence is TGCGCCAGCAGTGAGTCCTTCAAGGGTAGCGGGCCGACAAATGAGCAGTTCTTC. The encoded protein is CASSESFKGSGPTNEQFF. The chain recombines TRBV10-1 with TRBJ2-1; TRBD2 matches at 7 bases. There are 18 residues in the CDR3. V trimming: 0 bases; J trimming: 7 bases; junction bases outside the gene matches: 15. Germline assignment: CDR1 WNHNN and CDR2 SYGVQD (reference sequence).

This sequence joins TRBV28 and TRBJ1-3; D is undetermined. The V gene's germline CDR1 is MDHEN and CDR2 SYDVKM. V gave up 5 bases and J gave up 1 base, with 15 bases separating them. The CDR3 spans 16 residues. The CDR3 loop is CASSPTIEVSGNTIYF. The CDR3 DNA follows: TGTGCCAGCAGTCCCACCATAGAGGTTTCTGGAAACACCATATATTTT.

A few counts support this clone. Relative to the germline gene, one junction end is altered; a read error may explain this. The rearrangement joins TRBV27 to TRBJ1-5; 11 positions match TRBD1. Looked up from germline, CDR1 is MNHEY and CDR2 is SMNVEV (reference sequence). There are 17 residues in the CDR3. CDR3 nucleotides: TGTGCCAGCAGTTTTCTCCGGGACAGGGGGAGCAGTCAGCCCCAGCATTTT. Encoded protein: CASSFLRDRGSSQPQHF.

V and J are TRBV5-1 and TRBJ2-1, with D possibly TRBD1 on 6 matching bases. CDR1 is SGHRS, CDR2 YFSETQ, per germline. The CDR3 is 13 amino acids. Trimming took 4 bases from V and 16 from J, leaving 21 bases between them. Here the CDR3 reads CASSPDGQRPRFF. For the CDR3, the DNA is TGCGCCAGCAGCCCCGACGGACAGAGGCCTCGATTCTTC.

The CDR3 sequence is CASSSDRGFSGNTIYF. The CDR3 DNA is TGCGCCAGCAGCTCCGACAGGGGATTCTCTGGAAACACCATATATTTT. The genes are TRBV5-1 and TRBJ1-3, with TRBD1 identical over 8 bases. CDR3 length: 16 residues. Germline assignment: CDR1 SGHRS and CDR2 YFSETQ. The V gene end was trimmed by 3 bases and the J gene end by 0 bases; junction bases not matched to a gene: 5.

The chain is built from TRBV5-4 and TRBJ2-3; D is undetermined. This CDR3 spans 14 amino acids. CDR1 and CDR2 from the germline V gene are SGHNT and YYREEE (reference sequence). V lost 3 bases to trimming and J lost 0 bases, with 8 bases between them. For the CDR3, the DNA is TGTGCCAGCAGCTCCGTTACTAGCACAGATACGCAGTATTTT. Translated, it gives CASSSVTSTDTQYF.

This chain uses TRBV29-1 with TRBJ1-2; D is undetermined. The CDR3 runs to 16 residues. V shed 6 bases and J shed 0 bases, with 20 bases lying between them. Per germline, CDR1 SQVTM and CDR2 ANQGSEA. The CDR3 coding sequence is TGCAGCGTGGCGGGTCTGAACCCAGTTACTAACTATGGCTACACCTTC. Translation gives CSVAGLNPVTNYGYTF.

The CDR3 loop is CASSLAWPGEDGYTF. The CDR3 bases are TGTGCCAGCAGCTTAGCGTGGCCCGGGGAAGATGGCTACACCTTC. The chain combines TRBV7-9 with TRBJ1-2; D is undetermined. The CDR3 sequence is 15 residues long. Trimming took 0 bases from V and 6 from J, leaving 14 bases between them. Germline V gene sequence: CDR1 SEHNR, CDR2 FQNEAQ (reference sequence).

The chain links TRBV18 to TRBJ1-1; 9 positions match TRBD1. The CDR3 is made up of 15 amino acids. Germline values: CDR1 KGHSH, CDR2 LQKENI. After removal of 5 bases from V and 1 base from J, the junction contained 5 bases not matched to a gene. The CDR3 loop is CASSSSDRGNTEAFF. CDR3 sequence (DNA): TGTGCCAGCTCATCATCGGACAGGGGGAACACTGAAGCTTTCTTT. Full variable domain (remainder filled in from reference TRBV18 and TRBJ1-1): NAGVMQNPRHLVRRRGQEARLRCSPMKGHSHVYWYRQLPEEGLKFMVYLQKENIIDESGMPKERFSAEFPKEGPSILRIQQVVRGDSAAYFCASSSSDRGNTEAFFGQGTRLTVV.

CDR3 in amino acids: CACSGGPKSSYEQYF. CDR3 DNA: TGTGCCTGTAGCGGGGGGCCTAAGAGCTCCTACGAGCAGTACTTC. The V call is TRBV30, the J call TRBJ2-7, with TRBD2 identical over 10 bases. The germline gives CDR1 GTSNPN, CDR2 SVGIG (reference sequence). The CDR3 contains 15 residues. V trimming: 6 bases; J trimming: 0 bases; junction bases outside the gene matches: 8.

The chain has TRBV7-6 and TRBJ2-2; D not resolved. This CDR3 has 16 residues. The V end was cut by 7 bases, the J end by 0 bases, with 15 bases between. Germline CDR1 is SGHVS and CDR2 is FNYEAQ. CDR3 protein: CASTPSTQANTGELFF. CDR3 bases: TGTGCCAGCACCCCCTCGACCCAGGCGAACACCGGGGAGCTGTTTTTT.

This clone has only a few counts. The J gene is TRBJ2-3, the V gene TRBV9, with TRBD2 identical over 8 bases. After removal of 0 bases from V and 5 bases from J, the junction contained 2 bases not matched to a gene. CDR3 size: 14 residues. The germline V gene has CDR1 SGDLS and CDR2 YYNGEE. The CDR3 loop is CASSVGSGGDTQYF. The DNA for the CDR3 is TGTGCCAGCAGCGTAGGCAGCGGGGGAGATACGCAGTATTTT.